These T cell receptor beta chains were read from a single sample in a study of T cell changes during pregnancy in multiple sclerosis. The assay was immunoSEQ multiplex PCR, and TCRdb's table has in-frame clones only and misses some. The table records around 92,000 clones, 93% of them present only once. The material was peripheral blood, obtained after pregnancy. These TCRs come from a female donor with multiple sclerosis, enrolled in a pregnancy study. CDR3s include the opening cysteine and the closing phenylalanine or tryptophan. A D gene is named only where the DNA matches it firmly. A row's size may be missing; if present it is once, few, many or a size class.

J | D | length | V | size | CDR3 | DNA
TRBJ2-2 | TRBD2 | 16 | TRBV5-1 | . | CASSVLAATNTGELFF | TGCGCCAGCAGCGTACTAGCGGCAACGAACACCGGGGAGCTGTTTTTT
TRBJ2-7 | TRBD2 | 14 | TRBV15 | . | CATSRGSGSYEQYF | TGTGCCACCAGCAGAGGTAGCGGGAGTTACGAGCAGTACTTC
TRBJ2-7 | TRBD1 | 15 | TRBV28 | once | CASSHGQGGPYEQYF | TGTGCCAGCAGCCACGGACAGGGGGGACCTTACGAGCAGTACTTC
TRBJ2-3 | . | 16 | TRBV28 | . | CASSQRDFEREGTQYF | TGTGCCAGCAGTCAACGGGATTTCGAAAGGGAAGGTACGCAGTATTTT
TRBJ1-5 | TRBD1 | 15 | TRBV28 | . | CASRDRVYSNQPQHF | TGTGCCAGCCGGGACAGGGTTTATAGCAATCAGCCCCAGCATTTT
TRBJ1-1 | . | 16 | TRBV4-1 | . | CASSPEIGVYDTEAFF | TGCGCCAGCAGCCCAGAAATAGGGGTGTATGACACTGAAGCTTTCTTT
TRBJ2-7 | TRBD1 | 13 | TRBV28 | . | CATYGRGYSEQYF | TGTGCCACTTACGGCAGGGGGTACAGCGAGCAGTACTTC
TRBJ1-5 | . | 14 | TRBV29-1 | . | CSVGGRGGNQPQHF | TGCAGCGTTGGAGGCAGGGGAGGCAATCAGCCCCAGCATTTT
TRBJ1-4 | TRBD1 | 16 | TRBV9 | . | CASSVGDRVDYEKLFF | TGTGCCAGCAGCGTAGGGGACAGGGTCGACTATGAAAAACTGTTTTTT
TRBJ2-7 | TRBD1 | 14 | TRBV5-1 | . | CASSLAGTAYEQYF | TGCGCCAGCAGCTTGGCCGGGACAGCCTACGAGCAGTACTTC